The subject of this entry is one TCR beta chain. This clone was seen just once. This clone's antigen is unknown. There are no base qualities to consult, and no much larger clone falls within one base. CDR1 and CDR2 (SGHTA, FQGTGA) derive from the germline V gene. The CDR3 runs 13 residues from the cysteine to the phenylalanine. Only CDR3 DNA remains: 39 bases, in frame from the first base. V is clipped by 2 bases and J by 0 bases, and the sequence between their germline boundaries is 5 bases long. This sample stems from a study of blood T cell repertoires in COVID-19 (dated by TCRdb to the early 2020s). Looking at the study overall: Collaborator samples came from the United States, Italy and Spain and covered acute and convalescent phases of COVID-19. The material from the prospective study consisted of cDNA or gDNA derived from T cells, B-cell-depleted T cells, or PBMCs. Deeply sampled blood TCRbeta repertoires from subjects exposed to, actively infected with, or recovered from COVID-19 were included in the dataset. The repertoires were released in a freely available public database meant as a resource for research on the immune response to SARS-CoV-2. The samples were drawn from two sources: the first 160 participants of the ongoing ImmuneRACE study, and 1,000 to 1,500 subjects contributed by 6 global collaborators. Nearly every sample came with metadata listing a de-identified subject ID, COVID-19 status, age in years and sex. Where available, HLA class I and class II types were obtained from metadata supplied by the sample provider rather than from assay-based typing. Study-level results and caveats: The amount of clinical and demographic metadata varied by source and participant and was provided uncurated.

TCRbeta CDR3 regions were amplified from genomic DNA by means of the immunoSEQ Assay, a bias-controlled multiplex PCR. The original methods were these. Nucleated cell counts per sample were estimated from amplification of reference gene primers within the assay. Sequence reads were collapsed and filtered to measure the absolute abundance of every unique TCRbeta CDR3 rearrangement. For each sample, productive Simpson clonality was calculated by taking the square root of Simpson's diversity index across productive rearrangements. The table was pulled from immuneACCESS by TCRdb, which kept in-frame rearrangements only. Such tables lose some clones; where checked, under half of the loss comes from unresolved V genes, and the rest has no known cause. The DNA was the basis for D and trimming; V, J and clone size are from that table. The sample has approximately 350,000 clones on record, more than 70% of them singletons. Over 1% of the sample comes from the top ten.

Each collaborating institution followed its own protocols to collect whole blood in K2EDTA tubes. For TCRbeta analysis, collaborators shipped samples in one of three forms: frozen whole blood, isolated PBMCs, or DNA extracted from either of those sample types. This receptor was identified in a man in his forties or fifties with acute or convalescent COVID-19. The specimen was peripheral blood. The V and J genes are TRBV7-3 and TRBJ2-7, and TRBD2 may be the D gene, going by 5 matching bases. The CDR3 protein is CASSLRDSYEQYF. Read as DNA, the sequence is TGTGCCAGCAGCTTACGGGACTCCTACGAGCAGTACTTC.